A selection of T cell receptor beta chains follows, all from one sample in a study of OX40 agonist ivuxolimab in advanced cancers. TCRdb's table, derived via immunoSEQ multiplex PCR, lists solely in-frame clones and lacks some. This sample carries roughly 60,000 clones, 75% to 95% of them seen once, and the ten largest clones take almost 0.45%. The sequencing used CD4+ or CD8+ T cells sorted from blood, collected in a trial of the OX40 agonist ivuxolimab. Receptors originate from an adult with an advanced solid tumor such as melanoma, head and neck, liver or kidney cancer. Both conserved end residues are part of each CDR3. D genes are given only for firm matches. Clone sizes are given selectively: once, few, many, or a class where the clone is expanded.

CDR3: CASNLGGFKGTEAFF
DNA: TGTGCCAGCAACTTGGGGGGCTTTAAGGGCACTGAAGCTTTCTTT
V: TRBV11-2
size: NA
D: NA
J: TRBJ1-1

CDR3: CAISGGGRETQYF
DNA: TGTGCCATCAGTGGGGGGGGGCGAGAGACCCAGTACTTC
V: TRBV10-3
size: NA
D: NA
J: TRBJ2-5

CDR3: CASSYPLQGAYEQYF
DNA: TGTGCCAGCAGCTATCCCTTACAGGGGGCCTACGAGCAGTACTTC
V: TRBV5-5
size: NA
D: TRBD1
J: TRBJ2-7

CDR3: CASSVVQGGGYTF
DNA: TGTGCCAGCAGCGTAGTCCAGGGAGGGGGCTACACCTTC
V: TRBV9
size: NA
D: NA
J: TRBJ1-2

CDR3: CASSLGTDEAFF
DNA: TGTGCCAGCTCACTGGGGACAGATGAAGCTTTCTTT
V: TRBV18
size: NA
D: TRBD1
J: TRBJ1-1

CDR3: CASSPGLAGRETQYF
DNA: TGTGCCAGCTCACCGGGACTAGCGGGACGAGAGACCCAGTACTTC
V: TRBV18
size: NA
D: TRBD2
J: TRBJ2-5

CDR3: CASNLKPGLAGHYRKFF
DNA: TGTGCCAGTAACCTAAAACCCGGACTAGCGGGACACTACCGGAAGTTCTTC
V: TRBV19
size: NA
D: TRBD2
J: TRBJ2-1

CDR3: CASSESWGFGYTF
DNA: TGTGCCAGCAGTGAATCCTGGGGTTTTGGCTACACCTTC
V: TRBV25-1
size: NA
D: NA
J: TRBJ1-2

CDR3: CASSRGTEAFF
DNA: TGTGCCAGCAGTCGAGGCACTGAAGCTTTCTTT
V: TRBV6-6
size: NA
D: NA
J: TRBJ1-1

CDR3: CAWSVRGATYAQHF
DNA: TGTGCCTGGAGTGTACGCGGAGCCACATACGCCCAGCATTTT
V: TRBV30
size: NA
D: NA
J: TRBJ1-5

CDR3: CASSHGTAGNTIYF
DNA: TGCGCCAGCAGCCATGGGACAGCAGGAAACACCATATATTTT
V: TRBV5-1
size: NA
D: TRBD1
J: TRBJ1-3

CDR3: CASSHSLFSYEQYF
DNA: TGTGCCAGCAGTCACAGTCTTTTCTCCTACGAGCAGTACTTC
V: TRBV25-1
size: NA
D: NA
J: TRBJ2-7

CDR3: CASSYGTGRGYGYTF
DNA: TGTGCCAGCAGCTATGGGACAGGGCGGGGGTATGGCTACACCTTC
V: TRBV2
size: NA
D: TRBD1
J: TRBJ1-2

CDR3: CASSFTGGGSGKNIQYF
DNA: TGTGCCAGCAGCTTTACAGGGGGCGGTTCTGGCAAAAACATTCAGTACTTC
V: TRBV7-9
size: once
D: TRBD1
J: TRBJ2-4

CDR3: CSVAAGTGGVYEQYF
DNA: TGCAGCGTTGCCGCCGGGACAGGGGGCGTCTACGAGCAGTACTTC
V: TRBV29-1
size: NA
D: TRBD1
J: TRBJ2-7

CDR3: CASSLLKGSGETQYF
DNA: TGTGCCAGCAGCCTCCTCAAGGGGTCTGGAGAGACCCAGTACTTC
V: TRBV11-3
size: NA
D: NA
J: TRBJ2-5

CDR3: CASKGQPGNTIYF
DNA: TGTGCCAGTAAGGGACAGCCTGGAAACACCATATATTTT
V: TRBV19
size: NA
D: TRBD1
J: TRBJ1-3

CDR3: CATSRDPGVEAFF
DNA: TGTGCCACCAGCAGAGATCCGGGCGTTGAAGCTTTCTTT
V: TRBV15
size: NA
D: NA
J: TRBJ1-1

CDR3: CATRPGTGYEQYF
DNA: TGTGCCACCCGACCCGGGACGGGCTACGAGCAGTACTTC
V: TRBV6-6
size: NA
D: NA
J: TRBJ2-7

CDR3: CASSFGGYTQYF
DNA: TGTGCCAGCAGCTTTGGCGGCTATACGCAGTATTTT
V: TRBV5-8
size: NA
D: NA
J: TRBJ2-3

CDR3: CATYRQGARDYGYTF
DNA: TGTGCCACATACCGACAGGGGGCGCGTGACTATGGCTACACCTTC
V: TRBV2
size: NA
D: TRBD1
J: TRBJ1-2

CDR3: CASSERVRAGSTDTQYF
DNA: TGTGCCAGCAGTGAAAGGGTCCGAGCGGGGAGCACAGATACGCAGTATTTT
V: TRBV25-1
size: NA
D: TRBD2
J: TRBJ2-3

CDR3: CASSESGQGNTIYF
DNA: TGCGCCAGCAGTGAATCGGGACAAGGAAACACCATATATTTT
V: TRBV10-1
size: few
D: NA
J: TRBJ1-3

CDR3: CAITGGQGAIHEQYF
DNA: TGTGCCATCACCGGGGGACAGGGGGCCATCCACGAGCAGTACTTC
V: TRBV10-3
size: NA
D: TRBD1
J: TRBJ2-7

CDR3: CASQTSEGFPPSYNEQFF
DNA: TGTGCCAGTCAGACTAGCGAGGGGTTCCCTCCCTCCTACAATGAGCAGTTCTTC
V: TRBV28
size: NA
D: TRBD2
J: TRBJ2-1

CDR3: CASSPSRGDTQYF
DNA: TGTGCCAGCAGCCCGTCTAGGGGAGATACGCAGTATTTT
V: TRBV7-2
size: NA
D: NA
J: TRBJ2-3

CDR3: CASSLAVTANYGYTF
DNA: TGTGCCAGCAGCTTAGCGGTAACGGCCAACTATGGCTACACCTTC
V: TRBV7-9
size: NA
D: NA
J: TRBJ1-2

CDR3: CASSGPWGTGELFF
DNA: TGCGCCAGCAGTGGGCCGTGGGGCACCGGGGAGCTGTTTTTT
V: TRBV4-1
size: NA
D: NA
J: TRBJ2-2

CDR3: CASSSQGVEQFF
DNA: TGTGCCAGCAGCTCACAGGGGGTTGAGCAGTTCTTC
V: TRBV7-9
size: NA
D: TRBD1
J: TRBJ2-1

CDR3: CASSRARVRATEAFF
DNA: TGTGCCAGCAGCCGTGCGAGGGTACGGGCCACTGAAGCTTTCTTT
V: TRBV14
size: NA
D: NA
J: TRBJ1-1

CDR3: CASSQGTGAGTEAFF
DNA: TGTGCCAGCAGCCAGGGGACAGGGGCGGGCACTGAAGCTTTCTTT
V: TRBV7-6
size: once
D: TRBD1
J: TRBJ1-1

CDR3: CASSEPQIAGGRETQYF
DNA: TGTGCCAGCAGTGAACCCCAAATAGCGGGAGGGCGTGAGACCCAGTACTTC
V: TRBV2
size: NA
D: TRBD2
J: TRBJ2-5

CDR3: CASSLSGQGGQPQHF
DNA: TGTGCCAGCAGTTTATCAGGACAGGGAGGGCAGCCCCAGCATTTT
V: TRBV27
size: NA
D: TRBD1
J: TRBJ1-5

CDR3: CASSPSTGNTGELFF
DNA: TGTGCCAGCAGCCCATCGACAGGGAACACCGGGGAGCTGTTTTTT
V: TRBV2
size: NA
D: NA
J: TRBJ2-2

CDR3: CASSLIQGATGELFF
DNA: TGCGCCAGCAGCTTGATACAGGGGGCTACCGGGGAGCTGTTTTTT
V: TRBV5-1
size: NA
D: TRBD1
J: TRBJ2-2